A single sample gave rise to the 21 T cell receptor beta chains below, sequenced in a study of shared clonotypes between healthy human individuals (dated by TCRdb to 2018 to 2021). For the CD8 naive samples, CD45RO-negative cells were positively selected for CCR7, yielding a CD45RA+CCR7+ population from which TemRA cells were excluded. The protocol used for the library was the immunoSEQ multiplex PCR assay. Drawn from immuneACCESS, this table holds only the in-frame rearrangements with V and J called that TCRdb kept. Clones are partly lost; checked studies trace under half to an unresolved V gene and leave the rest unexplained. The sample table holds about 2.1 million clones, of which around 93% were seen once. The ten largest clones add up to around 1.8% of the sample. What was sequenced was naive CD8+ T cells from PBMCs. Interpreted using the paper, the cell subset or site label stands for: CD45RA+CCR7+. The receptors originated from a man between 18 and 29 years old in good health. Some clones in this sample may be carry-over from other donors' samples.

The CDR3 region is CASGLGQTLDEQFF. The CDR3 nucleotides read TGTGCTAGTGGTTTGGGCCAAACCTTGGATGAGCAGTTCTTC. The gene calls are TRBV12-5 and TRBJ2-1; no firm D call. There are 14 residues in the CDR3. Trimming took 1 base from V and 8 from J, leaving 12 bases between them. CDR1 is LGHNT, CDR2 FRNRAP, per germline. Together with reference TRBV12-5 and TRBJ2-1, the CDR3 gives the full variable domain: DARVTQTPRHKVTEMGQEVTMRCQPILGHNTVFWYRQTMMQGLELLAYFRNRAPLDDSGMPKDRFSAEMPDATLATLKIQPSEPRDSAVYFCASGLGQTLDEQFFGPGTRLTVL.

The chain couples TRBV7-6 to TRBJ1-1; D not certain. The V end lost 3 bases, the J end lost 2 bases, and 10 bases lay between the germline ends. CDR3 length equals 14 residues. The germline V gene encodes CDR1 SGHVS and CDR2 FNYEAQ. CDR3 bases: TGTGCCAGCAGCTTGGGTGGGATAAACACTGAAGCTTTCTTT. It codes for CASSLGGINTEAFF. Complete variable domain (other parts from reference TRBV7-6 and TRBJ1-1): GAGVSQSPRYKVTKRGQDVALRCDPISGHVSLYWYRQALGQGPEFLTYFNYEAQQDKSGLPNDRFSAERPEGSISTLTIQRTEQRDSAMYRCASSLGGINTEAFFGQGTRLTVV.

For this clone: This CDR3 is also generated by other DNA sequences in the sample. The gene calls are TRBV6-5 and TRBJ1-2; perhaps TRBD1 as D (5 bases). Germline values: CDR1 MNHEY, CDR2 SVGAGI. The CDR3 runs 14 residues. V gave up 6 bases and J gave up 5 bases, with 16 bases separating them. CDR3 loop: CASSLGRGGYGYTF. The DNA for the CDR3 is TGTGCCAGCAGCCTGGGACGGGGTGGTTATGGCTACACCTTC.

V usage is TRBV4-1 and J usage is TRBJ2-3, with no clear D. Trimming took off 1 base at V and 4 bases at J, with 15 bases between the two ends. CDR1 and CDR2 (germline): MGHRA, YSYEKL. This CDR3 region has 16 residues. The CDR3 sequence: CASSQGRTQLPDTQYF. DNA of the CDR3: TGCGCCAGCAGCCAAGGTCGGACCCAGTTGCCAGATACGCAGTATTTT.

The chain has TRBV10-2 and TRBJ2-3, with 7 bases matching TRBD2. From germline, CDR1 is WSHSY and CDR2 SAAADI. V gave up 4 bases and J gave up 2 bases; unmatched junction bases: 9. The CDR3 is made up of 16 amino acids. The CDR3 nucleotides read TGCGCCAGCAGTGGACTACACCGGGACTACACAGATACGCAGTATTTT. This encodes CASSGLHRDYTDTQYF.

V gene TRBV7-9 combines with J gene TRBJ2-5, with unresolved D. Germline values: CDR1 SEHNR, CDR2 FQNEAQ (reference sequence). This CDR3 has 13 amino acids. Trimming pared 1 base from V and 4 bases from J, leaving 7 bases between. The CDR3 DNA follows: TGTGCCAGCAGCTTAGTGTCCCGAGAGACCCAGTACTTC. Residues: CASSLVSRETQYF.

The rearrangement uses TRBV5-8 and TRBJ2-7, with D possibly being TRBD2 (5 bases). Trimming took off 4 bases at V and 0 bases at J, with 8 bases between the two ends. The CDR3 has 13 amino acids. Germline V gene sequence: CDR1 SGHTS, CDR2 YDEGEE. In DNA form, the CDR3 reads TGTGCCAGCAGCCCGGGGATCTCCTACGAGCAGTACTTC. It yields the protein CASSPGISYEQYF.

J is TRBJ2-2 and V is TRBV5-4, with no clear D. The V and J ends lost 0 bases and 2 bases respectively, with 11 bases between them. The CDR3 runs 16 residues. Germline lookup yields CDR1 SGHNT and CDR2 YYREEE (reference sequence). The CDR3 loop is CASSLDRISNTGELFF. The CDR3 DNA follows: TGTGCCAGCAGCTTGGATAGGATCTCCAACACCGGGGAGCTGTTTTTT.

The rearrangement links TRBV18 to TRBJ2-7, with 7 bases aligning to TRBD2. V shed 2 bases and J 2 bases; nucleotides not matched to a gene: 9. The CDR3 contains 16 residues. Germline assignment: CDR1 KGHSH and CDR2 LQKENI. The CDR3 reads CASSPARGYWPYEQYF. In DNA, the CDR3 is TGTGCCAGCTCACCAGCGCGGGGGTATTGGCCCTACGAGCAGTACTTC.

The DNA for the CDR3 is TGCAGCGTTGGAGGGTTGACAGGCGTAGCCCTCTCCTACGAGCAGTACTTC. This codes for CSVGGLTGVALSYEQYF. The gene calls are TRBV29-1 and TRBJ2-7, with D tentatively TRBD1 (6 bases). Germline V gene lookup returns CDR1 SQVTM and CDR2 ANQGSEA. This CDR3 contains 17 residues. Trimming pared 4 bases from V and 0 bases from J, leaving 22 bases between.

This clone was counted a single time. The V call is TRBV7-9, the J call TRBJ2-7; TRBD1 matches at 7 bases. Trimming took 3 bases from V and 7 from J; bases not matched to a gene: 9. From germline, CDR1 is SEHNR and CDR2 FQNEAQ (reference sequence). CDR3 length: 14 residues. CDR3 nucleotide sequence: TGTGCCAGCAGCTTCTCTTCCCGGACAGGAGAGCAGTACTTC. It translates to CASSFSSRTGEQYF.

The chain has TRBV5-5 and TRBJ2-7; D is possibly TRBD1 or TRBD2 (5 bases each). Trimming took 2 bases from V and 3 from J, leaving 12 bases between them. CDR3 length: 14 amino acids. Germline lookup yields CDR1 SGHKS and CDR2 YYEKEE (reference sequence). The CDR3 coding sequence is TGTGCCAGCAGCTTTGGGGGTAGAAGCTACGAGCAGTACTTC. It encodes CASSFGGRSYEQYF.

CDR3 region: CASSLDRAGTEAFF. Written as DNA, the CDR3 is TGTGCCAGCAGCTTGGACAGGGCGGGCACTGAAGCTTTCTTT. J is TRBJ1-1 and V is TRBV7-8; TRBD1 matches 8 bases. This CDR3 is built from 14 residues. The junction had 4 bases not matched to a gene; V was cut back by 3 bases and J by 4 bases. The germline V gene encodes CDR1 SGHVS and CDR2 FQNEAQ. The variable domain in full, with the rest retrieved from reference TRBV7-8 and TRBJ1-1, is GAGVSQSPRYKVAKRGQDVALRCDPISGHVSLFWYQQALGQGPEFLTYFQNEAQLDKSGLPSDRFFAERPEGSVSTLKIQRTQQEDSAVYLCASSLDRAGTEAFFGQGTRLTVV.

The chain is built from TRBV11-2 and TRBJ2-7; 10 bases match TRBD2. Germline values: CDR1 SGHAT, CDR2 FQNNGV. The CDR3 consists of 15 residues. The trim removed 5 bases at V and 7 bases at J, leaving 11 bases unmatched. The CDR3 spells CASSPVGLAGEEQYF. The CDR3 bases are TGTGCCAGCAGCCCAGTAGGGCTAGCGGGAGAGGAGCAGTACTTC.

To note about this clone: Other DNA sequences in this sample translate to the same CDR3. The V call is TRBV4-3, the J call TRBJ2-7; 11 positions agree with TRBD1. Trimming took 0 bases from V and 4 from J; bases not matched to a gene: 5. The CDR3 sequence is 16 residues long. Germline loops: CDR1 LGHNA, CDR2 YSLEER. This CDR3 reads CASSQDLDRGPYEQYF. CDR3 in DNA: TGCGCCAGCAGCCAAGACTTGGACAGGGGGCCGTACGAGCAGTACTTC.

V and J are TRBV5-4 and TRBJ2-7; 9 bases agree with TRBD1. V shed 4 bases, J shed 6 bases, and the junction held 8 bases outside the gene matches. The CDR3 is 14 amino acids. The germline gives CDR1 SGHNT, CDR2 YYREEE (reference sequence). CDR3 region: CASSLPGTGSEQYF. The CDR3 DNA follows: TGTGCCAGCAGCCTACCCGGGACAGGGTCCGAGCAGTACTTC. Combining the CDR3 with reference TRBV5-4 and TRBJ2-7 gives the whole variable domain ETGVTQSPTHLIKTRGQQVTLRCSSQSGHNTVSWYQQALGQGPQFIFQYYREEENGRGNFPPRFSGLQFPNYSSELNVNALELDDSALYLCASSLPGTGSEQYFGPGTRLTVT.

This clone was detected only once. The same CDR3 also results from other DNA sequences found in this sample. The J gene is TRBJ1-2, the V gene TRBV27, with D possibly matching TRBD1 (5 bases). This CDR3 contains 13 residues. V was shortened by 3 bases and J by 4 bases, with 9 bases between the two germline ends. The germline V gene has CDR1 MNHEY and CDR2 SMNVEV (reference sequence). CDR3 bases: TGTGCCAGCAGTTTCGGGGGGAGCTATGGCTACACCTTC. Residues: CASSFGGSYGYTF.

This clone was detected once. The rearrangement joins TRBV27 to TRBJ2-2; 9 bases agree with TRBD2. V lost 6 bases to trimming and J lost 3 bases; unmatched junction nucleotides: 8. Germline values: CDR1 MNHEY, CDR2 SMNVEV (reference sequence). This CDR3 spans 16 amino acids. CDR3 DNA sequence: TGTGCCAGCAGCCCCGGGAGCGGGAGGTACACCGGGGAGCTGTTTTTT. Translation: CASSPGSGRYTGELFF.

The V call is TRBV6-4, the J call TRBJ1-1; 7 bases are a match to TRBD1. CDR1 is MRHNA, CDR2 SNTAGT, per germline. This CDR3 is 15 amino acids long. J was trimmed by 11 bases and V by 2 bases; bases with no gene match: 14. CDR3 coding DNA: TGTGCCAGCAGTGACAACCGCTTGGGAGGGGGCCGTGCTTTCTTT. Its translation is CASSDNRLGGGRAFF.

Concerning this clone itself: This sample includes further DNA sequences coding for the same CDR3. The chain carries TRBV28 and TRBJ1-2; TRBD1 matches at 11 bases. Germline V lookup: CDR1 MDHEN, CDR2 SYDVKM. CDR3 size: 14 residues. V shed 2 bases, J shed 6 bases, and the junction held 2 bases outside the gene matches. CDR3 DNA: TGTGCCAGCAGTTTAGGGACAGGGGGAGATGGCTACACCTTC. Translation gives CASSLGTGGDGYTF.

The J gene is TRBJ2-2, the V gene TRBV19; TRBD1 agrees at 7 bases. The V segment lost 7 bases and the J segment 6 bases; nucleotides outside the gene matches: 14. Germline V gene lookup returns CDR1 LNHDA and CDR2 SQIVND (reference sequence). CDR3 length equals 16 residues. The chain's CDR3 is CASTPATGVGAGELFF. The CDR3 DNA sequence: TGTGCCAGTACCCCGGCTACAGGGGTGGGGGCCGGGGAGCTGTTTTTT. The full variable domain, completed using reference TRBV19 and TRBJ2-2, is DGGITQSPKYLFRKEGQNVTLSCEQNLNHDAMYWYRQDPGQGLRLIYYSQIVNDFQKGDIAEGYSVSREKKESFPLTVTSAQKNPTAFYLCASTPATGVGAGELFFGEGSRLTVL.